The 18 T cell receptor beta chains in this list originate from one sample, sequenced in a study of cytomegalovirus exposure and HLA in healthy donors. The primer mix had 60 Vbeta and 13 Jbeta primers. Sequencing used immunoSEQ multiplex PCR; TCRdb keeps in-frame clones, though not all of them. This table has under 150,000 clones, around 79% appearing once. Specimen: PBMCs. Receptors originate from a middle-aged woman in good health and CMV-seropositive.

This chain connects TRBV7-9 to TRBJ2-2; 12 bases align to TRBD2. The CDR3 spans 15 residues. The V gene's germline CDR1 is SEHNR and CDR2 FQNEAQ (reference sequence). The trim removed 5 bases at V and 4 bases at J, leaving 2 bases unmatched. The CDR3 sequence is CASSELAGGTGELFF. The CDR3 coding sequence is TGTGCCAGCAGCGAACTAGCGGGGGGCACCGGGGAGCTGTTTTTT.

This clone was seen only once. This sequence joins TRBV7-9 and TRBJ2-2; 8 bases are a match to TRBD2. Per germline, CDR1 SEHNR and CDR2 FQNEAQ (reference sequence). CDR3 size: 12 residues. J gave up 6 bases and V 10 bases, and 4 bases lay outside the gene matches. The CDR3: CAIERGPGELFF. The CDR3 region has the DNA TGTGCCATTGAGCGGGGGCCCGGGGAGCTGTTTTTT.

This clone was seen once. This rearrangement joins TRBV18 to TRBJ2-2; tentatively, D is TRBD1 (6 bases). This CDR3 comprises 16 residues. Germline V gives CDR1 KGHSH, CDR2 LQKENI. Trimming left V 2 bases short and J 7 bases short, with 17 bases between. Here the CDR3 DNA reads TGTGCCAGCTCACCAATGCGGACAGACCTTGTCGGGGAGCTGTTTTTT. This translates into CASSPMRTDLVGELFF.

The J gene is TRBJ2-2, the V gene TRBV10-2; 7 positions match TRBD1. CDR1 WSHSY and CDR2 SAAADI come from the germline V gene. Unmatched junction bases numbered 1, after V lost 6 bases and J lost 0 bases. This CDR3 comprises 14 residues. The CDR3 DNA reads as TGCGCCAGCAGGGACAGGTCGAACACCGGGGAGCTGTTTTTT. This gives the protein CASRDRSNTGELFF.

The chain has TRBV2 and TRBJ1-4; TRBD1 matches 10 bases. The V gene's germline CDR1 is SNHLY and CDR2 FYNNEI. The CDR3 contains 15 residues. With V trimmed by 5 bases and J by 4 bases, 4 bases remained unmatched. DNA of the CDR3: TGTGCCAGCAGTTGGACAGGGGGGATTAATGAAAAACTGTTTTTT. This sequence encodes CASSWTGGINEKLFF.

The CDR3 loop reads CASSSLAGGNIQYF. The CDR3 nucleotides read TGTGCCAGCAGCTCTCTAGCGGGGGGAAACATTCAGTACTTC. The chain couples TRBV11-3 to TRBJ2-4, with TRBD2 matching over 11 bases. CDR3 length: 14 residues. Trimming at V came to 4 bases and at J to 6 bases, leaving 2 bases not matched to a gene. Germline CDR1 SGHNT, CDR2 YENEEA. Full variable domain (outside the CDR3, taken from reference TRBV11-3 and TRBJ2-4): EAGVVQSPRYKIIEKKQPVAFWCNPISGHNTLYWYLQNLGQGPELLIRYENEEAVDDSQLPKDRFSAERLKGVDSTLKIQPAELGDSAVYLCASSSLAGGNIQYFGAGTRLSVL.

CDR3 amino acids: CASWGTTKSYNEQFF. The CDR3 DNA reads TGCGCCAGCTGGGGGACTACTAAATCCTACAATGAGCAGTTCTTC. V usage is TRBV10-2 and J usage is TRBJ2-1; 7 bases align to TRBD2. The ends lost 8 bases at V and 1 base at J; junction bases unmatched: 8. CDR3 length equals 15 residues. Germline loops: CDR1 WSHSY, CDR2 SAAADI.

The genes are TRBV6-5 and TRBJ1-1; no reliable D call. The CDR3 extends over 13 amino acids. CDR1 MNHEY and CDR2 SVGAGI come from the germline V gene. Trimming stripped 6 bases from V and 1 base from J, with 9 bases between. The chain's CDR3 is CASRFTANTEAFF. The DNA of the CDR3 is TGTGCCAGCAGATTTACAGCGAACACTGAAGCTTTCTTT.

A note on this clone: This specimen includes other DNA sequences encoding the same CDR3. V and J are TRBV11-1 and TRBJ1-2; 9 bases agree with TRBD1. The CDR3 consists of 14 residues. Trimming took 2 bases from V and 6 from J; bases not matched to a gene: 4. The germline V gene encodes CDR1 SGHAT and CDR2 FQDESV (reference sequence). The CDR3 nucleotides are TGTGCCAGCAGCTTATCCGGGACAGGGCATGGCTACACCTTC. It specifies CASSLSGTGHGYTF.

The chain employs TRBV5-1 and TRBJ2-1; 9 positions match TRBD2. The CDR3 has 16 residues. Germline CDR1 SGHRS, CDR2 YFSETQ. V trimming: 0 bases; J trimming: 1 base; junction bases outside the gene matches: 2. CDR3 nucleotides: TGCGCCAGCAGCTTGGGGGCGGGGGGGTCCTACAATGAGCAGTTCTTC. Amino acids: CASSLGAGGSYNEQFF.

The chain employs TRBV27 and TRBJ2-7, with no clear D. Deletions cut 5 bases from V and 2 bases from J, with 16 bases between. CDR3 length: 15 residues. The germline V gene encodes CDR1 MNHEY and CDR2 SMNVEV (reference sequence). CDR3 in amino acids: CASSGSLEVAYEQYF. The CDR3 bases are TGTGCCAGCAGTGGAAGCCTAGAAGTTGCCTACGAGCAGTACTTC.

The chain carries TRBV6-1 and TRBJ2-1; 11 nucleotides line up with TRBD2. This CDR3 contains 14 residues. Looked up from germline, CDR1 is MNHNS and CDR2 is SASEGT. With V trimmed by 6 bases and J by 8 bases, 6 bases remained unmatched. In DNA form, the CDR3 reads TGTGCCAGCAGGCCGACTAGCGGGGTCTATGAGCAGTTCTTC. Protein product: CASRPTSGVYEQFF.

The J gene is TRBJ1-6, the V gene TRBV19; 10 nucleotides agree with TRBD1. The V and J ends lost 4 bases and 6 bases, in that order; junction bases with no gene match: 3. Germline assignment: CDR1 LNHDA and CDR2 SQIVND (reference sequence). The CDR3 covers 15 residues. CDR3 coding DNA: TGTGCCAGTAGTACGGGGACAGGGGTTAATTCACCCCTCCACTTT. The encoded protein is CASSTGTGVNSPLHF.

The V and J genes are TRBV6-5 and TRBJ1-5; D is possibly TRBD1 (6 bases). Germline CDR1 MNHEY, CDR2 SVGAGI. This CDR3 contains 13 residues. The V end lost 5 bases, the J end lost 6 bases, and 11 bases lay between the germline ends. The CDR3 spells CASSGEQGQPQHF. Here the CDR3 DNA reads TGTGCCAGCAGTGGGGAACAGGGTCAGCCCCAGCATTTT.

This clone was counted only a few times. CDR3 region: CASSYFRPNNSPLHF. CDR3 nucleotide sequence: TGTGCCAGCAGTTACTTCAGGCCTAATAATTCACCCCTCCACTTT. J is TRBJ1-6 and V is TRBV6-5, with D hard to call. The length of the CDR3 is 15 residues. V was trimmed by 1 base and J by 5 bases, leaving 9 bases between them. Per germline, CDR1 MNHEY and CDR2 SVGAGI.

The chain links TRBV28 to TRBJ2-1; D is unclear. V was cut by 5 bases and J by 0 bases, with 8 bases left in between. The germline gives CDR1 MDHEN, CDR2 SYDVKM. The CDR3 contains 14 residues. DNA for the CDR3: TGTGCCAGCAGTACCCACTACTCCTACAATGAGCAGTTCTTC. It specifies CASSTHYSYNEQFF.

The rearrangement joins TRBV9 to TRBJ2-2, with 12 bases aligning to TRBD2. The CDR3 sequence is 16 residues long. Per the germline V gene, CDR1 is SGDLS and CDR2 is YYNGEE. The trim removed 0 bases at V and 6 bases at J, leaving 3 bases unmatched. In nucleotides, the CDR3 is TGTGCCAGCAGCGTAGAGGCTAGCGGGGGGGCCGGGGAGCTGTTTTTT. Protein sequence: CASSVEASGGAGELFF.

V usage is TRBV10-3 and J usage is TRBJ1-3; 8 nucleotides line up with TRBD1. The CDR3 is 12 residues long. V was pared by 10 bases and J by 4 bases, with 3 bases of the junction left unmatched. From germline, CDR1 is ENHRY and CDR2 SYGVKD. The CDR3 here is CATQGDGNTIYF. CDR3 DNA sequence: TGTGCCACACAGGGGGACGGAAACACCATATATTTT.